The 7 T cell receptor beta chains reported below all come from one sample, sequenced in a study of cytomegalovirus exposure and HLA in healthy donors. PCR amplification relied on 60 Vbeta primers (plus 13 Jbeta primers). Using immunoSEQ multiplex PCR, the repertoire was profiled, and TCRdb retains in-frame clones only, with some absent. The profile shows under 200,000 clones, 75% to 80% of them singletons. Input material: PBMCs. These receptors came from a man in his forties or fifties in good health and CMV-seropositive.

The rearrangement links TRBV14 to TRBJ2-3; TRBD2 matches at 8 bases. In germline, CDR1 is SGHDN, CDR2 FVKESK. The CDR3 has 15 amino acids. Trimming removed 2 bases from V and 4 bases from J; junction bases left unmatched: 5. CDR3 coding DNA: TGTGCCAGCAGCCAAACTAGCGGAGGGGCAGATACGCAGTATTTT. Translating it yields CASSQTSGGADTQYF.

The gene calls are TRBV29-1 and TRBJ2-5; TRBD2 aligns across 10 bases. The CDR3 consists of 14 residues. Germline CDR1 is SQVTM and CDR2 is ANQGSEA. The trim removed 6 bases at V and 2 bases at J, leaving 6 bases unmatched. The CDR3 loop is CSVQLAGIQETQYF. CDR3 DNA sequence: TGCAGCGTGCAACTAGCGGGGATACAAGAGACCCAGTACTTC.

This clone was observed a handful of times. The chain combines TRBV7-8 with TRBJ1-1; D is perhaps TRBD1 (6 bases). V lost 8 bases to trimming and J lost 2 bases, with 15 bases between them. In germline, CDR1 is SGHVS, CDR2 FQNEAQ. The CDR3 has 14 amino acids. The CDR3 nucleotides are TGTGCCAGCTTGGACAGACGAAAAAACACTGAAGCTTTCTTT. Its protein is CASLDRRKNTEAFF.

This chain links TRBV7-2 with TRBJ1-5; the match to TRBD1 covers 12 bases. The CDR3 loop spans 15 amino acids. Trimming at V came to 9 bases and at J to 8 bases, leaving 11 bases not matched to a gene. Germline assignment: CDR1 SGHTA and CDR2 FQGNSA. The CDR3 coding sequence is TGTGCCAGTGTCCGGGACAGGGGGCGCGAAGAGCCCCAGCATTTT. Translated: CASVRDRGREEPQHF.

The chain employs TRBV4-1 and TRBJ1-1; D possibly corresponds to TRBD1 (5 bases). From germline, CDR1 is MGHRA and CDR2 YSYEKL. The CDR3 extends over 15 amino acids. Trimming removed 1 base from V and 6 bases from J, with 15 bases in between. CDR3 in amino acids: CASSQARPPGAEAFF. The CDR3 DNA follows: TGCGCCAGCAGCCAAGCTCGACCTCCGGGGGCTGAAGCTTTCTTT.

CDR3 nucleotide sequence: TGTGCCAGCTCACAACAGGGTCGTAGTTCCTGGGCAGATACGCAGTATTTT. It specifies CASSQQGRSSWADTQYF. The rearrangement links TRBV18 to TRBJ2-3, with D maybe TRBD1 (6 bases). CDR1 is KGHSH, CDR2 LQKENI, per germline. With 4 bases removed from V and 4 bases from J, the gap between germline ends came to 21 bases. The CDR3 loop spans 17 amino acids. Looking up the rest from reference TRBV18 and TRBJ2-3 gives the full variable domain: NAGVMQNPRHLVRRRGQEARLRCSPMKGHSHVYWYRQLPEEGLKFMVYLQKENIIDESGMPKERFSAEFPKEGPSILRIQQVVRGDSAAYFCASSQQGRSSWADTQYFGPGTRLTVL.

J is TRBJ1-6 and V is TRBV6-6; D is ambiguous. The germline V gene encodes CDR1 MNHNY and CDR2 SVGAGI (reference sequence). The CDR3 contains 15 residues. Trimming removed 5 bases from V and 9 bases from J, with 17 bases in between. The CDR3 here is CASSSSRGYGSPLHF. CDR3 in DNA: TGTGCCAGCAGTAGCTCCCGGGGTTACGGTTCACCCCTCCACTTT.